These 15 T cell receptor beta chains came from one sample sequenced in a study of T cells after yellow fever vaccination. One entry per CDR3 protein, called by TCRdb with MiXCR from the 5' RACE reads. Altogether around 590,000 distinct CDR3 sequences are present, approximately 13% being singletons, with the ten largest covering about 15%. This material consisted of PBMCs, taken on the day of the yellow fever booster vaccination. The receptors come from a man between 25 and 39 years old who received the YFV17D yellow fever vaccine.

The V call is TRBV20-1, the J call TRBJ2-1; 9 bases are a match to TRBD1. Germline assignment: CDR1 DFQATT and CDR2 SNEGSKA (reference sequence). The ends lost 6 bases at V and 7 bases at J; junction bases unmatched: 7. The CDR3 is 13 amino acids. The CDR3 sequence is CSARDRVGNEQFF. The CDR3 nucleotides read TGCAGTGCCCGGGACAGGGTAGGAAATGAGCAGTTCTTC.

A few counts support this clonotype. This sequence joins TRBV29-1 and TRBJ2-7, with D tentatively TRBD1 (6 bases). Germline CDR1 is SQVTM and CDR2 is ANQGSEA. The CDR3 has 11 amino acids. The V end lost 3 bases, the J end lost 12 bases, and 15 bases lay between the germline ends. The DNA of the CDR3 is TGCAGCGTTGATAAAGGTGGACAGTCGTACTTC. Amino acid sequence: CSVDKGGQSYF.

The J gene is TRBJ1-2, the V gene TRBV30; the D gene is possibly TRBD1 (6 bases). The V end lost 4 bases, the J end lost 5 bases, and 20 bases lay between the germline ends. The CDR3 is 15 residues long. Germline V gives CDR1 GTSNPN, CDR2 SVGIG (reference sequence). CDR3 DNA sequence: TGTGCCTGGATAAGGACAGTGGTATCACGTTATGGCTACACCTTC. This codes for CAWIRTVVSRYGYTF.

The chain carries TRBV20-1 and TRBJ2-1; 10 bases line up with TRBD2. Trimming took 4 bases from V and 3 from J; bases not matched to a gene: 9. This CDR3 is 16 amino acids long. Germline CDR1 reads DFQATT; CDR2 reads SNEGSKA (reference sequence). CDR3 sequence reads: CSAKPSTSGLYNEQFF. Here the CDR3 DNA reads TGCAGTGCTAAACCATCGACTAGCGGGCTCTACAATGAGCAGTTCTTC.

The chain uses TRBV20-1 and TRBJ2-3; 7 bases line up with TRBD2. CDR1 and CDR2 (germline): DFQATT, SNEGSKA (reference sequence). The trim removed 0 bases at V and 5 bases at J, leaving 8 bases unmatched. The CDR3 has 15 amino acids. CDR3 in amino acids: CSARDSRLAGDTQYF. CDR3 in DNA: TGCAGTGCTAGAGATTCGCGACTAGCCGGAGATACGCAGTATTTT.

The V and J genes are TRBV2 and TRBJ1-2; TRBD1 might be the D (5 bases). The germline CDR1 and CDR2 sequences are SNHLY and FYNNEI. The germline V and J ends were trimmed by 5 bases and 4 bases, with 20 bases remaining between them. There are 16 residues in the CDR3. The CDR3 here is CASSKVAPDGGYGYTF. CDR3 coding DNA: TGTGCCAGCAGTAAAGTGGCCCCCGACGGGGGCTATGGCTACACCTTC. Full variable domain (outside the CDR3, taken from reference TRBV2 and TRBJ1-2): EPEVTQTPSHQVTQMGQEVILRCVPISNHLYFYWYRQILGQKVEFLVSFYNNEISEKSEIFDDQFSVERPDGSNFTLKIRSTKLEDSAMYFCASSKVAPDGGYGYTFGSGTRLTVV.

This clonotype has a count of ten or more. The rearrangement joins TRBV7-3 to TRBJ2-3; D not resolved. The ends were cut back, 5 bases at V and 3 bases at J, with 9 bases in the middle. This CDR3 region has 13 residues. The germline V gene has CDR1 SGHTA and CDR2 FQGTGA. The CDR3 coding sequence is TGTGCCAGCAGCCAGAGAGGAACAGATACGCAGTATTTT. Translating it yields CASSQRGTDTQYF.

This clonotype was observed a few times. The chain uses TRBV6-2 or TRBV6-3 and TRBJ2-3, with D possibly matching TRBD2 (6 bases). This CDR3 comprises 16 residues. V was clipped by 5 bases and J by 2 bases, with 17 bases between them. CDR1 MNHEY and CDR2 SVGEGT come from the germline V gene. CDR3 DNA: TGTGCCAGCAGTCTTTATGAAGCGGGTGCCACAGATACGCAGTATTTT. This gives the protein CASSLYEAGATDTQYF.

The chain links TRBV19 to TRBJ2-1, with D possibly being TRBD2 (6 bases). V was clipped by 4 bases and J by 1 base, with 11 bases between them. Germline CDR1 is LNHDA and CDR2 is SQIVND (reference sequence). This CDR3 spans 15 amino acids. The CDR3 is CASSRAGTSYNEQFF. DNA of the CDR3: TGTGCCAGTAGTAGGGCCGGGACTTCCTACAATGAGCAGTTCTTC.

The chain links TRBV5-6 to TRBJ2-7; 8 nucleotides match TRBD1. J lost 1 base, V lost 1 base, and 7 bases had no gene match. This CDR3 spans 16 amino acids. Germline loops: CDR1 SGHDT, CDR2 YYEEEE. The CDR3 sequence is CASSLMGQEVSYEQYF. CDR3 in DNA: TGTGCCAGCAGCTTGATGGGACAGGAAGTTTCCTACGAGCAGTACTTC.

This clonotype occurred a few times. The chain combines TRBV18 with TRBJ2-7; TRBD1 aligns across 8 bases. Germline values: CDR1 KGHSH, CDR2 LQKENI. There are 14 residues in the CDR3. Losses at the gene ends were 4 bases for V and 3 bases for J; bases not matched to a gene: 5. The CDR3 DNA sequence: TGTGCCAGCTCACGTTCAGGACAGGGCTACGAGCAGTACTTC. Protein sequence: CASSRSGQGYEQYF. The full variable domain, completed using reference TRBV18 and TRBJ2-7, is NAGVMQNPRHLVRRRGQEARLRCSPMKGHSHVYWYRQLPEEGLKFMVYLQKENIIDESGMPKERFSAEFPKEGPSILRIQQVVRGDSAAYFCASSRSGQGYEQYFGPGTRLTVT.

The chain uses TRBV6-2 or TRBV6-3 and TRBJ2-1; maybe TRBD2 (5 bases). Trimming removed 7 bases at V and 4 bases at J, with 14 bases between. CDR3 length equals 14 residues. Germline V CDR1 and CDR2: MNHEY, SVGEGT. The CDR3 sequence: CASTRERPYNEQFF. The DNA for the CDR3 is TGTGCCAGCACCAGAGAGCGGCCTTACAATGAGCAGTTCTTC.

This clonotype came up a few times. The chain joins TRBV28 to TRBJ1-2; 9 bases are a match to TRBD1. CDR1 is MDHEN and CDR2 is SYDVKM in the germline V gene. V trimming: 5 bases; J trimming: 4 bases; junction bases outside the gene matches: 8. The CDR3 spans 15 residues. CDR3 region: CASSPGQGLGYGYTF. The CDR3 DNA follows: TGTGCCAGCAGTCCCGGACAGGGGCTCGGCTATGGCTACACCTTC.

V usage is TRBV11-2 and J usage is TRBJ2-1, with D uncertain. V was clipped by 0 bases and J by 1 base, with 13 bases between them. In germline, CDR1 is SGHAT, CDR2 FQNNGV. The CDR3 covers 17 residues. CDR3 bases: TGTGCCAGCAGCTTAGAATTCCCCCGCTTTTCCTACAATGAGCAGTTCTTC. Translation: CASSLEFPRFSYNEQFF.

There are a few counts of this clonotype. The V and J genes are TRBV7-8 and TRBJ2-7; D unclear. The CDR3 runs to 15 residues. CDR1 is SGHVS, CDR2 FQNEAQ, per germline. With 4 bases removed from V and 7 bases from J, the gap between germline ends came to 20 bases. In DNA, the CDR3 is TGTGCCAGCAGCTCCGAGACGAGCCTCTACGTTGAGCAGTACTTC. Translating gives CASSSETSLYVEQYF.